The source of this TCR beta chain is a study of blood T cell repertoires in COVID-19. The wider study: Italy, Spain and the United States were the sources of the convalescent and acute COVID-19 samples. T cells, B-cell-depleted T cells, or PBMCs provided the cDNA or gDNA that served as material.

In its sample, this clone was seen once. How the authors handled the data: Estimates of nucleated cell counts were drawn from the amplification of reference gene primers. Some clones are missing from TCRdb's copy, which holds only in-frame ones; the method was immunoSEQ multiplex PCR. V and J calls plus clone size are reproduced from that table; the DNA served to infer D and trimming. There are more than 10,000 clones in the sample; just under 80% occur only once, and approximately 35% lies in the top ten. CDR3 length: 16 residues. Germline CDR1 is MNHNY and CDR2 is SVGAGI (reference sequence). V gave up 2 bases and J gave up 4 bases, with 14 bases separating them.

Input material: peripheral blood. The origin of this receptor is a human donor in a cohort sampled during active COVID-19. V gene TRBV6-6 combines with J gene TRBJ1-4; D ambiguous. The CDR3: CASSYAPDGLNEKLFF. DNA of the CDR3: TGTGCCAGCAGTTACGCCCCGGACGGACTTAATGAAAAACTGTTTTTT.